Listed below are T cell receptor beta chains from one sample, sequenced in a study of blood T cell repertoires in COVID-19. TCRdb's copy holds only in-frame clones and misses some; the assay was immunoSEQ multiplex PCR. The data hold over 150,000 clones, with roughly 86% observed a single time. Material: peripheral blood. All receptors derive from a man in his fifties or sixties with active or convalescent COVID-19. The CDR3 runs from the conserved cysteine through the conserved F or W. The order of the fields is V gene, D gene, clone size, J gene, CDR3 DNA, CDR3 protein. A D gene is named only where the DNA matches it firmly. Not all rows give a size; the values are once, few, many and, for expanded clones, a class.

v_gene: TRBV7-2; d_gene: NA; abundance: NA; j_gene: TRBJ2-1; CDR3nt: TGTGCCAGCAGCCGGACTTCTGGGCCCAATGAGCAGTTCTTC; CDR3aa: CASSRTSGPNEQFF
v_gene: TRBV5-1; d_gene: NA; abundance: NA; j_gene: TRBJ2-1; CDR3nt: TGCGCCAGCAGAACGGCGGGTCCGTTCAATGAGCAGTTCTTC; CDR3aa: CASRTAGPFNEQFF
v_gene: TRBV6-2/TRBV6-3; d_gene: NA; abundance: NA; j_gene: TRBJ1-5; CDR3nt: TGTGCCAGCAGCCTCCTCAGCGAGGAGCAGCCCCAGCATTTT; CDR3aa: CASSLLSEEQPQHF
v_gene: TRBV3-1/TRBV3-2; d_gene: TRBD1; abundance: NA; j_gene: TRBJ2-5; CDR3nt: TGTGCCAGCAGCTTACAGGGGTACCAAGAGACCCAGTACTTC; CDR3aa: CASSLQGYQETQYF
v_gene: TRBV2; d_gene: NA; abundance: NA; j_gene: TRBJ1-2; CDR3nt: TGTGCCAGCAGTGAAAAAGAGATCTATGGCTACACCTTC; CDR3aa: CASSEKEIYGYTF
v_gene: TRBV5-6; d_gene: TRBD2; abundance: NA; j_gene: TRBJ2-5; CDR3nt: TGTGCCAGCAGCGATGGACTGGCCGGGAGGGCCCAGTACTTC; CDR3aa: CASSDGLAGRAQYF
v_gene: TRBV20-1; d_gene: TRBD1; abundance: few; j_gene: TRBJ2-3; CDR3nt: TGCAGTGCTAGTGGGACAGGGTCTGTCGATACGCAGTATTTT; CDR3aa: CSASGTGSVDTQYF
v_gene: TRBV6-2/TRBV6-3; d_gene: TRBD2; abundance: few; j_gene: TRBJ2-3; CDR3nt: TGTGCCAGCAGTTCCCACTCTAGCGGCCAAAAGGATACGCAGTATTTT; CDR3aa: CASSSHSSGQKDTQYF
v_gene: TRBV6-2/TRBV6-3; d_gene: TRBD1; abundance: NA; j_gene: TRBJ2-3; CDR3nt: TGTGCCAGCAGTTACCCACAGGGGAATACAGATACGCAGTATTTT; CDR3aa: CASSYPQGNTDTQYF
v_gene: TRBV27; d_gene: TRBD2; abundance: NA; j_gene: TRBJ2-1; CDR3nt: TGTGCCAGCAGTTTAGGGAGAAGCGGGAGACCGGAGGCGAATGAGCAGTTCTTC; CDR3aa: CASSLGRSGRPEANEQFF
v_gene: TRBV5-5; d_gene: TRBD1; abundance: NA; j_gene: TRBJ2-5; CDR3nt: TGTGCCAGCAGCCAGCCGGGACAGGGGGCCCGGGAGACCCAGTACTTC; CDR3aa: CASSQPGQGARETQYF
v_gene: TRBV6-5; d_gene: TRBD1; abundance: NA; j_gene: TRBJ1-1; CDR3nt: TGTGCCAGCAGTTACTCGACAGGGTTGGGAGCTTTCTTT; CDR3aa: CASSYSTGLGAFF
v_gene: TRBV28; d_gene: NA; abundance: once; j_gene: TRBJ1-2; CDR3nt: TGTGCCAGCAGTTCAAGACATTCGTCTAACTATGGCTACACCTTC; CDR3aa: CASSSRHSSNYGYTF
v_gene: TRBV7-9; d_gene: NA; abundance: NA; j_gene: TRBJ1-2; CDR3nt: TGTGCCAGCAGCTTCCTCTATGGCTACACCTTC; CDR3aa: CASSFLYGYTF
v_gene: TRBV28; d_gene: NA; abundance: once; j_gene: TRBJ1-2; CDR3nt: TGTGCCAGCAATACTTTAGACCGTTCGGGTGGCTACACCTTC; CDR3aa: CASNTLDRSGGYTF
v_gene: TRBV27; d_gene: TRBD2; abundance: once; j_gene: TRBJ2-1; CDR3nt: TGTGCCAGCAGCCGCCGAAGCGGGATTATCTACAATGAGCAGTTCTTC; CDR3aa: CASSRRSGIIYNEQFF
v_gene: TRBV6-2/TRBV6-3; d_gene: NA; abundance: NA; j_gene: TRBJ1-2; CDR3nt: TGTGCCAGCAGTTACCGGTCTTCTATCCAATATGGCTACACCTTC; CDR3aa: CASSYRSSIQYGYTF
v_gene: TRBV18; d_gene: NA; abundance: NA; j_gene: TRBJ1-3; CDR3nt: TGTGCCAGCTCACCGGGGGCATCTGGAAACACCATATATTTT; CDR3aa: CASSPGASGNTIYF
v_gene: TRBV5-4; d_gene: NA; abundance: NA; j_gene: TRBJ1-1; CDR3nt: TGTGCCAGCAGCCTTACTTACAGGGATCACACTGAAGCTTTCTTT; CDR3aa: CASSLTYRDHTEAFF
v_gene: TRBV6-5; d_gene: NA; abundance: few; j_gene: TRBJ1-1; CDR3nt: TGTGCCAGCTCACGCAGGGGCGCAGGGATCACTGAAGCTTTCTTT; CDR3aa: CASSRRGAGITEAFF
v_gene: TRBV4-2; d_gene: NA; abundance: NA; j_gene: TRBJ1-6; CDR3nt: TGTGCCAGCAGCCAAGATCTGACTTTGAATTCACCCCTCCACTTT; CDR3aa: CASSQDLTLNSPLHF
v_gene: TRBV6-5; d_gene: TRBD2; abundance: NA; j_gene: TRBJ2-1; CDR3nt: TGTGCCAGCAGTTACGTGGCGGGGGGGCGCAATGAGCAGTTCTTC; CDR3aa: CASSYVAGGRNEQFF
v_gene: TRBV27; d_gene: NA; abundance: few; j_gene: TRBJ2-1; CDR3nt: TGTGCCAGCAGTGAAGGCGGGGCCCTCAATGAGCAGTTCTTC; CDR3aa: CASSEGGALNEQFF
v_gene: TRBV10-3; d_gene: TRBD2; abundance: NA; j_gene: TRBJ2-7; CDR3nt: TGTGCCACGAGAGTGTCTAGCGGGACCTATAGCTCCTACGAGCAGTACTTC; CDR3aa: CATRVSSGTYSSYEQYF
v_gene: TRBV4-1; d_gene: NA; abundance: once; j_gene: TRBJ2-1; CDR3nt: TGCGCCAGCAGCCAAGACCCTGGGAGCGGAGAGTACAATGAGCAGTTCTTC; CDR3aa: CASSQDPGSGEYNEQFF
v_gene: TRBV11-3; d_gene: TRBD2; abundance: NA; j_gene: TRBJ2-1; CDR3nt: TGTGCCAGCAGCTTAGGGATTAGCGGGGGGGCCGCGAATGAGCAGTTCTTC; CDR3aa: CASSLGISGGAANEQFF
v_gene: TRBV6-1; d_gene: NA; abundance: NA; j_gene: TRBJ1-5; CDR3nt: TGTGCCAGCAGTGAGGCAGGGGTAAATCAGCCCCAGCATTTT; CDR3aa: CASSEAGVNQPQHF
v_gene: TRBV19; d_gene: TRBD1; abundance: NA; j_gene: TRBJ2-3; CDR3nt: TGTGCCAGTAGCCAACCCGGGACAGGCATAACAGATACGCAGTATTTT; CDR3aa: CASSQPGTGITDTQYF
v_gene: TRBV5-4; d_gene: NA; abundance: NA; j_gene: TRBJ1-2; CDR3nt: TGTGCCAGCAGCTTGGCGGTAGACAGGACCGACTATGGCTACACCTTC; CDR3aa: CASSLAVDRTDYGYTF
v_gene: TRBV7-9; d_gene: NA; abundance: NA; j_gene: TRBJ2-1; CDR3nt: TGTGCCAGCGGGCAGAGCTACAATGAGCAGTTCTTC; CDR3aa: CASGQSYNEQFF
v_gene: TRBV9; d_gene: TRBD2; abundance: NA; j_gene: TRBJ2-5; CDR3nt: TGTGCCAGCAGCGTAGGGGCTAGCGGGGGACCCCAAGAGACCCAGTACTTC; CDR3aa: CASSVGASGGPQETQYF
v_gene: TRBV5-1; d_gene: NA; abundance: NA; j_gene: TRBJ1-1; CDR3nt: TGCGCCAGCAGCGCCGGCGGGGGGGAGACTGAAGCTTTCTTT; CDR3aa: CASSAGGGETEAFF
v_gene: TRBV5-7; d_gene: NA; abundance: NA; j_gene: TRBJ1-3; CDR3nt: TGTGCCAGCAGCTTGGCCGGACAGCGAAACACCATATATTTT; CDR3aa: CASSLAGQRNTIYF
v_gene: TRBV2; d_gene: NA; abundance: NA; j_gene: TRBJ1-5; CDR3nt: TGTGCCAGCAGTGGCCCCGGGAGCAATCAGCCCCAGCATTTT; CDR3aa: CASSGPGSNQPQHF
v_gene: TRBV9; d_gene: TRBD2; abundance: NA; j_gene: TRBJ2-5; CDR3nt: TGTGCCAGCAGCGGGAGGACTAGCGGGAGGTTGGAGACCCAGTACTTC; CDR3aa: CASSGRTSGRLETQYF
v_gene: TRBV2; d_gene: TRBD2; abundance: NA; j_gene: TRBJ2-2; CDR3nt: TGTGCCAGCAGTGAGGTAGCGGGACGGACCGGGGAGCTGTTTTTT; CDR3aa: CASSEVAGRTGELFF
v_gene: TRBV5-1; d_gene: NA; abundance: NA; j_gene: TRBJ1-1; CDR3nt: TGCGCCAGCAGCTTGGACAGGGTAAACACTGAAGCTTTCTTT; CDR3aa: CASSLDRVNTEAFF
v_gene: TRBV11-2; d_gene: NA; abundance: NA; j_gene: TRBJ1-2; CDR3nt: TGTGCCAGCAGCTTAGCTGGCAGAATCTATGGCTACACCTTC; CDR3aa: CASSLAGRIYGYTF
v_gene: TRBV18; d_gene: TRBD1; abundance: NA; j_gene: TRBJ2-3; CDR3nt: TGTGCCAGCTCACAGGGACAGCCCACAGATACGCAGTATTTT; CDR3aa: CASSQGQPTDTQYF